The subject of this entry is one T cell receptor (beta chain). What it binds is not known. These data are taken from a study of T cell repertoires in aging, cancer and after chemotherapy. About the research overall: Paired samples before and after chemotherapy came from chronic lymphocytic leukemia patients on fludarabine- or bendamustine-based regimens. The study, taken as a whole, reports: The repertoire data cannot show anything about immunological memory following chemotherapy. Compared with age-matched healthy donors, untreated hematological or solid cancer patients showed higher blood TCR clonality.

The template was genomic DNA from peripheral blood, not RNA. The V gene lost 2 bases and the J gene lost 4 bases, with 9 bases spanning the gap. Per germline, CDR1 KGHSH and CDR2 LQKENI. This CDR3 region has 14 residues. A mixed TRB-A/B primer pool amplified rearranged TRB by multiplex touch-down PCR. TCRdb redid the calling of the multiplex PCR reads with MiXCR, one entry per CDR3 protein. The table shows some 5,000 distinct CDR3 sequences, with about 34% occurring only once. Sequences were obtained from blood. This receptor was taken from a human donor with a blood cancer. The V gene is TRBV18, the J gene TRBJ2-1; possibly TRBD2 for D (6 bases). For the CDR3, the DNA is TGTGCCAGCTCACCAGGGACTGTATACAATGAGCAGTTCTTC. It encodes CASSPGTVYNEQFF.